This TCR beta chain stems from a study of blood T cell repertoires in COVID-19. Study summary: Donors in the United States, Italy and Spain gave samples during acute or convalescent COVID-19. Sources were T cells, B-cell-depleted T cells, or PBMCs; the material itself was cDNA or gDNA.

This CDR3 is 15 amino acids long. Germline V gives CDR1 MGHRA, CDR2 YSYEKL. Trimming stripped 5 bases from V and 3 bases from J, with 17 bases between. In the original analysis: Estimates of nucleated cell counts were drawn from the amplification of reference gene primers. Clones were read by immunoSEQ multiplex PCR, and TCRdb kept only the in-frame ones, dropping some. From that table come the V and J calls and clone size; the DNA was used to work out D and trimming. The data contain 300,000 to 350,000 clones, 87% of them singletons. The TCR originated in a man aged 18-30 years with active or convalescent COVID-19. Sequenced material: peripheral blood. The V and J genes are TRBV4-1 and TRBJ2-7; D remains unclear. The CDR3 spells CASSIILTKFYEQYF. The CDR3 region has the DNA TGCGCCAGCAGCATAATCTTAACAAAGTTCTACGAGCAGTACTTC.